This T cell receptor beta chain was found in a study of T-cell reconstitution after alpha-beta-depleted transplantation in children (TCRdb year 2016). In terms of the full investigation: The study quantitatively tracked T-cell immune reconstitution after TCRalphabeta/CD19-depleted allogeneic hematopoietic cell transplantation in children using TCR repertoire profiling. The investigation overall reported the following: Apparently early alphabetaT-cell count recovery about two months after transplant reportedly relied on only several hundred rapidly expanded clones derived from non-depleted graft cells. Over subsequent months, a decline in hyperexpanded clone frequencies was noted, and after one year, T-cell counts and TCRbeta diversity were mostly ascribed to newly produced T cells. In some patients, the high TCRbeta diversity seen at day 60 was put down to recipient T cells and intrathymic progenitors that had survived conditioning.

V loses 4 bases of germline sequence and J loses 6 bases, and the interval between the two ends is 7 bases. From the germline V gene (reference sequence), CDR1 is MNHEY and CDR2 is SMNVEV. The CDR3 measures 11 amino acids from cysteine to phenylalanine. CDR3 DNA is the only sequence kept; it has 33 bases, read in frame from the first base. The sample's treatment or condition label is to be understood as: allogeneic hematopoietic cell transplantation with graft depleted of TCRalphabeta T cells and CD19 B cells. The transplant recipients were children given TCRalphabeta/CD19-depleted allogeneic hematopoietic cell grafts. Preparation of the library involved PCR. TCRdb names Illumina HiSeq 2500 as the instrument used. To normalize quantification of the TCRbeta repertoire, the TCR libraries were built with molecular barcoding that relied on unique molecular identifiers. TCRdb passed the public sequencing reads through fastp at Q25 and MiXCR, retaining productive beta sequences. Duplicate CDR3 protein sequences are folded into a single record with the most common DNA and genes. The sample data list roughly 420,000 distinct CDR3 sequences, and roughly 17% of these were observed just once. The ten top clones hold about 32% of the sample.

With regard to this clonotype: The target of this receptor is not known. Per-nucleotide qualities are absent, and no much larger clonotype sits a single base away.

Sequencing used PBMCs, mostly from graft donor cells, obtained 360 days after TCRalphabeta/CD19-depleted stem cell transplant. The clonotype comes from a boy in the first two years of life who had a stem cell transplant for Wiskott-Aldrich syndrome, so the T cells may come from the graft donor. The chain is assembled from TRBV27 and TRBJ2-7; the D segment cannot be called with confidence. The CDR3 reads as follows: CASSWWAEQYF. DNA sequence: TGTGCCAGCAGTTGGTGGGCCGAGCAGTACTTC.